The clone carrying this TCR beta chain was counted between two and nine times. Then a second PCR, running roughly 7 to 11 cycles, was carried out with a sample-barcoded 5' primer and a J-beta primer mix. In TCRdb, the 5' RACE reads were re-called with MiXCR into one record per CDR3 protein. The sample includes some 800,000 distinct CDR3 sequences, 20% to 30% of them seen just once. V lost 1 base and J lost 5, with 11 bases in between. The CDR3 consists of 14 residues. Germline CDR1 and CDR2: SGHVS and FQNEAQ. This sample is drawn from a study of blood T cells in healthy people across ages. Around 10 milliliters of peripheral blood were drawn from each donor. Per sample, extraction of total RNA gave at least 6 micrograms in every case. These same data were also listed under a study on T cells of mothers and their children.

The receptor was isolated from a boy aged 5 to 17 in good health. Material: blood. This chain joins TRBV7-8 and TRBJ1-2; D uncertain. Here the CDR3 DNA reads TGTGCCAGCAGCTTAGAGGAGGGTTATTATGGCTACACCTTC. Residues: CASSLEEGYYGYTF.